The clone carrying this T cell receptor (beta chain) has just a few counts. Original processing notes: From reference gene primer amplification, estimates of nucleated cell counts were derived. Clones were read by immunoSEQ multiplex PCR, and TCRdb kept only the in-frame ones, dropping some. The DNA gave D and trimming, while V, J and clone size come from that table. Of 65,000 to 90,000 clones in the sample, about 83% were seen once. The data were obtained in a study of blood T cell repertoires in COVID-19. Trimming at V came to 8 bases and at J to 3 bases, leaving 6 bases not matched to a gene. The germline gives CDR1 MDHEN, CDR2 SYDVKM. The CDR3 spans 13 residues.

The source material was peripheral blood. The clonotype was recovered from an elderly woman with acute or convalescent COVID-19. This rearrangement joins TRBV28 to TRBJ1-2; 7 bases are shared with TRBD1. The CDR3 DNA is TGTGCCAGCGGTGACAGGGCTTACTATGGCTACACCTTC. This sequence encodes CASGDRAYYGYTF.